What follows is one TCR beta chain and its context. Sequencing used immunoSEQ multiplex PCR; TCRdb keeps in-frame clones, though not all of them. The table has more than 90,000 clones, around 95% seen once. The CDR3 is made up of 16 amino acids. This record comes from a study of technical replicates of blood from a few donors. The clonotype originates from a human donor in good health. The V gene is TRBV21-1, the J gene TRBJ2-7; TRBD1, the table's D call, lacks a check against the DNA. TRBV21-1 is assigned pseudogene status. Input material: T cells isolated from PBMCs. CDR3 loop: CASSPPGGLGSYEQYF. The CDR3 bases are TGTGCCAGCAGCCCCCCAGGGGGCCTAGGGTCCTACGAGCAGTACTTC.